This TCR beta chain comes out of a study of T-cell reconstitution after alpha-beta-depleted transplantation in children. It was with unique molecular identifiers that the TCRbeta library was prepared. TCRdb recomputed calls from the PCR reads with MiXCR, one row per CDR3 protein. Of hundreds of thousands of distinct CDR3 sequences detected, under 9.5% appear once; the ten largest clones hold 5% to 8%. The junction had 5 bases not matched to a gene; V was cut back by 0 bases and J by 0 bases. The CDR3 is made up of 18 amino acids. The germline gives CDR1 MNHEY, CDR2 SVGAGI. This clonotype was counted ten times or more. What it binds is not known. Study-wide results and limits: Newly made T cells mostly supplied T-cell counts and diversity one year after transplant. Reportedly, only several hundred clones from non-depleted graft cells drove alpha-beta T-cell counts at about two months. Some patients showed high day-60 TCRbeta diversity, which derived from surviving recipient T cells and thymic progenitors.

The input for sequencing was PBMCs, mostly from graft donor cells, taken 180 days after TCRalphabeta/CD19-depleted stem cell transplant. The J gene is TRBJ2-6, the V gene TRBV6-5; 7 nucleotides line up with TRBD1. The clonotype was recovered from a male patient aged 10 to 17 who had a stem cell transplant for acute lymphoblastic leukemia, so the T cells may come from the graft donor. The CDR3 nucleotides read TGTGCCAGCAGTTACTCGGGGACAGCTAGCTCTGGGGCCAACGTCCTGACTTTC. It codes for CASSYSGTASSGANVLTF.